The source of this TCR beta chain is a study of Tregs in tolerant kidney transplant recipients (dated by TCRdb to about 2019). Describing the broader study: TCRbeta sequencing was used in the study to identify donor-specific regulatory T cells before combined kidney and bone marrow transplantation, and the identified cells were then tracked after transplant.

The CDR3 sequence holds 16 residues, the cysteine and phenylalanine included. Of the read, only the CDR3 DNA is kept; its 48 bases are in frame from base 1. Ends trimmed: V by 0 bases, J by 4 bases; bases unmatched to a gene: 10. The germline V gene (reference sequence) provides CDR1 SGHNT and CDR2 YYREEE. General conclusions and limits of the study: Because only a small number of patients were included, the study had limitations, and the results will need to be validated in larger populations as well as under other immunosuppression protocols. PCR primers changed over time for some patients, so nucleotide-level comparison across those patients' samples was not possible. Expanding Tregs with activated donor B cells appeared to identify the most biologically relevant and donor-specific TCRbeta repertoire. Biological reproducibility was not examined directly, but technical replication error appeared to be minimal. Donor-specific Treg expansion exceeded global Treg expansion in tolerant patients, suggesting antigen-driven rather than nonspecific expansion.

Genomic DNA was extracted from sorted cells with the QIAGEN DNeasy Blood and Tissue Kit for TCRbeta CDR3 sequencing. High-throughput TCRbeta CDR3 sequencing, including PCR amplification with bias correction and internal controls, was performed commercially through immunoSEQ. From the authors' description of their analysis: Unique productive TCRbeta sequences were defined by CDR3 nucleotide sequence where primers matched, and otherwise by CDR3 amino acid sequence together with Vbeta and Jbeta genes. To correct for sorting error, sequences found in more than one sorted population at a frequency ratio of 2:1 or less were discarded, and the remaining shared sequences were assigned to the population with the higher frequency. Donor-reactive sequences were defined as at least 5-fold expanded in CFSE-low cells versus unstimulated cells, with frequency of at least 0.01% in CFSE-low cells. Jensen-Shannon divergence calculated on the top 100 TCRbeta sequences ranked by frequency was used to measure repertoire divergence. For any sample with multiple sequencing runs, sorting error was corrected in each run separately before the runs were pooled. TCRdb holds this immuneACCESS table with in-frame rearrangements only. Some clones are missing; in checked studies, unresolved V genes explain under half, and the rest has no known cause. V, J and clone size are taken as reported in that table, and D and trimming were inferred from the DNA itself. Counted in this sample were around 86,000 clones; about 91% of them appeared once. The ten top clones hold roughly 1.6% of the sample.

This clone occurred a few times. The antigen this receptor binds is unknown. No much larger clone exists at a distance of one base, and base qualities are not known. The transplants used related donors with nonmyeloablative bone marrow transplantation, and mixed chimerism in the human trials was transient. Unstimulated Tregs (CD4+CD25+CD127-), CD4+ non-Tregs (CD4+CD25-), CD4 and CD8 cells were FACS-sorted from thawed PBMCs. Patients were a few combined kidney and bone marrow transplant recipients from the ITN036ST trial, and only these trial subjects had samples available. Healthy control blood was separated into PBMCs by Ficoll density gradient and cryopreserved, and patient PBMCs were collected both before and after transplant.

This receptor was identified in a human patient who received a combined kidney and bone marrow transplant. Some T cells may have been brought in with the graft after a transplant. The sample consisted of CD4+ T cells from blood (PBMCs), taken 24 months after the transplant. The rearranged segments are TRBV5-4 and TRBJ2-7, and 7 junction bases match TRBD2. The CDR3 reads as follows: CASSLGGGREDYEQYF. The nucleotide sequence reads TGTGCCAGCAGCTTGGGGGGGGGAAGGGAGGATTACGAGCAGTACTTC.